The sequence of this T cell receptor beta chain was determined in a study of blood T cell repertoires in COVID-19. Study background: Spain, Italy and the United States supplied samples that represented acute and convalescent COVID-19. Nucleic acid was either cDNA or gDNA, and it came from T cells, B-cell-depleted T cells, or PBMCs.

In the authors' methods: Estimated nucleated cell counts came from reference gene primer amplification. The protocol was immunoSEQ multiplex PCR, while the TCRdb copy is restricted to in-frame clones and leaves out a portion. That table gives V, J and clone size, and the DNA gave D and trimming. The sample holds roughly 460,000 clones; approximately 90% are singletons and the top ten take roughly 0.87%. The germline V gene encodes CDR1 SGHAT and CDR2 FQNNGV. The J segment lost 10 bases and the V segment lost 5 bases, leaving 11 bases of the junction unmatched. The CDR3 has 15 residues. Seattle's cohort entered during active infection and was followed longitudinally.

V gene TRBV11-2 combines with J gene TRBJ1-6; 7 bases align to TRBD1. This TCR derives from a young man with COVID-19, enrolled during active disease. Source material: peripheral blood. The CDR3 here is CASSLRDRTYSPLHF. CDR3 DNA sequence: TGTGCCAGCAGCCTACGGGACAGAACCTACTCACCCCTCCACTTT.